Presented here are 20 T cell receptor beta chains from one specimen sequenced in a study of CD8+ T cells in alopecia areata. Treatment: oral pan-JAK inhibitor, 5-10 mg twice daily. Investigators isolated RNA and reverse transcribed it into cDNA to act as the sequencing template. Method: immunoSEQ multiplex PCR; TCRdb's copy keeps in-frame clones and lacks some. The sample lists around 120,000 clones; roughly 50% were seen once. The sample here was CD8+ T cells sorted from blood, taken at week 4, from a patient treated with tofacitinib. Source of these receptors: a human donor with alopecia areata.

This sequence joins TRBV19 and TRBJ2-1; D is possibly TRBD1 (5 bases). Germline-derived CDR1 and CDR2 are LNHDA and SQIVND (reference sequence). Trimming shortened V by 1 base and J by 7 bases, and 17 bases separated the two germline ends. The CDR3 sequence is 16 residues long. This chain's CDR3 is CASSIATVGRTNEQFF. CDR3 DNA sequence: TGTGCCAGTAGTATAGCAACGGTGGGGCGGACGAATGAGCAGTTCTTC.

This clone came up a few times. V and J are TRBV15 and TRBJ2-5; no definite D call. Germline CDR1 LNHNV, CDR2 YYDKDF (reference sequence). CDR3 length: 15 residues. V lost 3 bases and J 2 bases, leaving 13 bases between the germline ends. The CDR3 DNA follows: TGTGCCACCAGCAGTCTAGGCAGTTCACAAGAGACCCAGTACTTC. It is translated as CATSSLGSSQETQYF.

The rearrangement links TRBV6-5 to TRBJ2-5; D may be TRBD1 (5 bases). The V end lost 10 bases, the J end lost 5 bases, and 17 bases lay between the germline ends. The germline V gene encodes CDR1 MNHEY and CDR2 SVGAGI. The CDR3 contains 13 residues. The CDR3, as DNA: TGTGCCACATCGTACGTCCAGGGCGAGACCCAGTACTTC. Its protein product is CATSYVQGETQYF.

The J gene is TRBJ2-3, the V gene TRBV29-1; 7 bases align to TRBD1. The junction had 15 bases not matched to a gene; V was cut back by 6 bases and J by 0 bases. The CDR3 is made up of 17 amino acids. The germline V gene has CDR1 SQVTM and CDR2 ANQGSEA. CDR3 region: CSVAGTDKYPSTDTQYF. DNA for the CDR3: TGCAGCGTCGCCGGGACAGACAAATACCCTAGCACAGATACGCAGTATTTT.

This sequence joins TRBV19 and TRBJ2-2; D could derive from TRBD1 or TRBD2 (5 bases each). The V end lost 5 bases, the J end lost 4 bases, and 8 bases lay between the germline ends. This CDR3 has 13 residues. CDR1 is LNHDA and CDR2 is SQIVND in the germline V gene (reference sequence). In nucleotides, the CDR3 is TGTGCCAGTAGTGGGGACGGCACCGGGGAGCTGTTTTTT. As protein: CASSGDGTGELFF.

The sample holds a few counts of this clone. V and J are TRBV7-6 and TRBJ1-5; D not certain. Trimming shortened V by 0 bases and J by 6 bases, and 3 bases separated the two germline ends. Germline V lookup: CDR1 SGHVS, CDR2 FNYEAQ. CDR3 length equals 12 residues. CDR3: CASSLAGQPQHF. For the CDR3, the DNA is TGTGCCAGCAGCTTAGCGGGTCAGCCCCAGCATTTT. The entire variable domain, with the rest obtained from reference TRBV7-6 and TRBJ1-5, is as follows: GAGVSQSPRYKVTKRGQDVALRCDPISGHVSLYWYRQALGQGPEFLTYFNYEAQQDKSGLPNDRFSAERPEGSISTLTIQRTEQRDSAMYRCASSLAGQPQHFGDGTRLSIL.

The chain carries TRBV5-6 and TRBJ1-1, with D tentatively TRBD1 (6 bases). The CDR3 is 12 residues long. Germline V gene lookup returns CDR1 SGHDT and CDR2 YYEEEE. Trimming stripped 3 bases from V and 3 bases from J, with 6 bases between. Here the CDR3 DNA reads TGTGCCAGCAGCTCAGGGGACACTGAAGCTTTCTTT. It is translated as CASSSGDTEAFF.

The chain carries TRBV29-1 and TRBJ1-2; TRBD1 is a possible D gene (6 bases). V lost 1 base and J lost 0, with 15 bases in between. The CDR3 has 16 residues. Germline V gives CDR1 SQVTM, CDR2 ANQGSEA. The CDR3 DNA is TGCAGCGTTGAAGGCCGGACAGAACCCCCTAACTATGGCTACACCTTC. It yields the protein CSVEGRTEPPNYGYTF.

The J gene is TRBJ2-1, the V gene TRBV29-1; TRBD2 matches at 7 bases. V shed 0 bases, J shed 5 bases, and the junction held 4 bases outside the gene matches. Germline V gene data show CDR1 as SQVTM and CDR2 as ANQGSEA. The CDR3 length is 14 residues. The CDR3 here is CSVEEGTNHNEQFF. DNA of the CDR3: TGCAGCGTTGAAGAAGGGACTAACCACAATGAGCAGTTCTTC.

The CDR3 DNA reads as TGTGCCAGCAGTTACTCAACGCAGGGGACCCAGTACTTC. This sequence encodes CASSYSTQGTQYF. This chain connects TRBV6-5 to TRBJ2-5, with D perhaps matching TRBD1 (5 bases). The V and J ends lost 0 bases and 7 bases respectively, with 9 bases between them. Germline V gives CDR1 MNHEY, CDR2 SVGAGI. The CDR3 consists of 13 residues.

The V and J genes are TRBV21-1 and TRBJ2-5; no DNA check was done on the table's D call, TRBD2. TRBV21-1 is marked as a pseudogene. The CDR3 contains 14 residues. The CDR3 reads CASSKRGAQETQYF. As DNA, the CDR3 is TGTGCCAGCAGCAAACGGGGGGCACAAGAGACCCAGTACTTC.

This clone occurred a few times. V is TRBV11-2 and J is TRBJ2-3; 10 nucleotides line up with TRBD2. The CDR3 is 15 residues long. V gave up 4 bases and J gave up 4 bases; unmatched junction bases: 5. Germline CDR1 is SGHAT and CDR2 is FQNNGV. The CDR3 DNA follows: TGTGCCAGCAGCTCTGGACTAGCGGATGCAGATACGCAGTATTTT. This sequence encodes CASSSGLADADTQYF.

This clone was recorded once. The chain joins TRBV5-1 to TRBJ2-7, with D possibly matching TRBD1 (6 bases). CDR3 size: 12 residues. From germline, CDR1 is SGHRS and CDR2 YFSETQ. Trimming pared 0 bases from V and 5 bases from J, leaving 6 bases between. The CDR3 loop reads CASSLGTDEQYF. In DNA form, the CDR3 reads TGCGCCAGCAGCTTGGGGACAGACGAGCAGTACTTC. Full variable domain (rest looked up from reference TRBV5-1 and TRBJ2-7): KAGVTQTPRYLIKTRGQQVTLSCSPISGHRSVSWYQQTPGQGLQFLFEYFSETQRNKGNFPGRFSGRQFSNSRSEMNVSTLELGDSALYLCASSLGTDEQYFGPGTRLTVT.

This chain links TRBV30 with TRBJ1-5; D possibly corresponds to TRBD1 (5 bases). The CDR3 extends over 14 amino acids. V was clipped by 0 bases and J by 5 bases, with 11 bases between them. Looked up from germline, CDR1 is GTSNPN and CDR2 is SVGIG (reference sequence). The CDR3 DNA reads TGTGCCTGGAGTGTGGGTCAGGGATATCAGCCCCAGCATTTT. Its translation: CAWSVGQGYQPQHF.

The CDR3 nucleotides are TGTGCCAGCAGTCCAGGGGGATATGGCTACACCTTC. Its protein product is CASSPGGYGYTF. The genes are TRBV6-5 and TRBJ1-2; 7 bases agree with TRBD1. CDR1 and CDR2 (germline): MNHEY, SVGAGI. J lost 5 bases, V lost 5 bases, and 2 bases had no gene match. This CDR3 is built from 12 residues.

This chain links TRBV27 with TRBJ2-7; D tentatively reads TRBD1 or TRBD2 (5 bases each). This CDR3 contains 15 residues. The V gene's germline CDR1 is MNHEY and CDR2 SMNVEV (reference sequence). The V gene lost 4 bases and the J gene lost 1 base, with 14 bases spanning the gap. CDR3 in amino acids: CASSSLWDGSYEQYF. As DNA, the CDR3 is TGTGCCAGCAGTTCACTTTGGGACGGTTCCTACGAGCAGTACTTC.

The J gene is TRBJ1-2, the V gene TRBV13, with no clear D. The CDR3 has 12 amino acids. Deletions cut 4 bases from V and 5 bases from J, with 8 bases between. Per the germline V gene, CDR1 is PRHDT and CDR2 is FYEKMQ (reference sequence). Here the CDR3 reads CASSSQFYGYTF. CDR3 nucleotide sequence: TGTGCCAGCAGCTCTCAGTTTTATGGCTACACCTTC.

The genes are TRBV30 and TRBJ2-5; 7 positions agree with TRBD1. CDR3 length: 13 residues. Germline assignment: CDR1 GTSNPN and CDR2 SVGIG (reference sequence). V lost 5 bases, J lost 3 bases, and 6 bases stayed unmatched. The CDR3 reads CAWGTDREETQYF. CDR3 DNA sequence: TGTGCCTGGGGTACCGACAGGGAAGAGACCCAGTACTTC.

In regard to this clone: Other DNA sequences in this specimen translate into the identical CDR3. J is TRBJ1-1 and V is TRBV5-6; 7 bases agree with TRBD1. Germline trimming cut 0 bases from V and 0 bases from J; bases unmatched to any gene: 2. The CDR3 contains 15 residues. CDR1 is SGHDT, CDR2 YYEEEE, per germline. CDR3 nucleotide sequence: TGTGCCAGCAGCTTGGGACAGGGAATGAACACTGAAGCTTTCTTT. This encodes CASSLGQGMNTEAFF.

In this sample, this clone turned up a few times. The V call is TRBV29-1, the J call TRBJ1-1, with 8 bases fitting TRBD1. The CDR3 totals 14 residues. Germline trimming cut 0 bases from V and 3 bases from J; bases unmatched to any gene: 3. The germline V gene encodes CDR1 SQVTM and CDR2 ANQGSEA. The CDR3 loop is CSVEDLDRDTEAFF. The CDR3 nucleotides are TGCAGCGTTGAAGATCTGGACAGGGACACTGAAGCTTTCTTT. The whole variable domain, remainder taken from reference TRBV29-1 and TRBJ1-1, is SAVISQKPSRDICQRGTSLTIQCQVDSQVTMMFWYRQQPGQSLTLIATANQGSEATYESGFVIDKFPISRPNLTFSTLTVSNMSPEDSSIYLCSVEDLDRDTEAFFGQGTRLTVV.